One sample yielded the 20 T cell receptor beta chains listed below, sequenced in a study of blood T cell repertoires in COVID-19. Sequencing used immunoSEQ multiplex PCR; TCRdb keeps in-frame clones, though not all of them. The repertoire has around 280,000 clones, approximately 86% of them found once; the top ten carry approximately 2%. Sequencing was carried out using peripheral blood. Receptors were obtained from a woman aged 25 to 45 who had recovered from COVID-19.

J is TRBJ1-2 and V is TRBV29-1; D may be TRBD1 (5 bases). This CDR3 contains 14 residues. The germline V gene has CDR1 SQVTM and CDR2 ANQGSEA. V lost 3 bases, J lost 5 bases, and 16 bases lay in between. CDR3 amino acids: CSVDLPTANYGYTF. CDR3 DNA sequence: TGCAGCGTTGACCTGCCGACAGCCAATTATGGCTACACCTTC.

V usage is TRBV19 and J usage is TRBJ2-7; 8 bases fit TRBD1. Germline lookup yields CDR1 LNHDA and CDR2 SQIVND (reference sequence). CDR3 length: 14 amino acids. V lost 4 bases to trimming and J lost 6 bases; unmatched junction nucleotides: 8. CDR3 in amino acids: CASSRNGQGREQYF. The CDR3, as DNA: TGTGCCAGTAGTAGAAATGGACAGGGCCGCGAGCAGTACTTC.

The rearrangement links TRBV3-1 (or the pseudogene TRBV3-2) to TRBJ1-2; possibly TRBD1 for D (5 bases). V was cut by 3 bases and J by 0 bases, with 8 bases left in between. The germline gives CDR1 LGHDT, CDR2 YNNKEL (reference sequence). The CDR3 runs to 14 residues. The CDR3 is CASSHGGSNYGYTF. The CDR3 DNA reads TGTGCCAGCAGCCACGGGGGGTCTAACTATGGCTACACCTTC.

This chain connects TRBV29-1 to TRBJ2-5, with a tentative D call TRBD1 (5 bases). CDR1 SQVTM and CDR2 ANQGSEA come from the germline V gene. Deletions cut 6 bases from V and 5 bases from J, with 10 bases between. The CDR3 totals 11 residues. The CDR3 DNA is TGCAGCGTAGATTCAGGGGAGACCCAGTACTTC. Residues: CSVDSGETQYF.

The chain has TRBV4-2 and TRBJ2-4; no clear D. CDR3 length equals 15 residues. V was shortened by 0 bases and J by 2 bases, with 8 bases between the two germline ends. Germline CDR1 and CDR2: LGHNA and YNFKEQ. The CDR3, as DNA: TGTGCCAGCAGCCAAGAACTCGGGTCCAAAAACATTCAGTACTTC. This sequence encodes CASSQELGSKNIQYF.

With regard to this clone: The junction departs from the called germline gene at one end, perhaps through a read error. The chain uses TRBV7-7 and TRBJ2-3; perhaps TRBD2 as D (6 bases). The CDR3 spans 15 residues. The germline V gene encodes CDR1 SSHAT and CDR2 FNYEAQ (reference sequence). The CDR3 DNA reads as TGTGCTAGCAGCTTAGAAGGCGGGGGCACAGATACGCAGTATTTT. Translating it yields CASSLEGGGTDTQYF. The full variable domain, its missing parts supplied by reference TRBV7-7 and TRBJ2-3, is GAGVSQSPRYKVTKRGQDVTLRCDPISSHATLYWYQQALGQGPEFLTYFNYEAQPDKSGLPSDRFSAERPEGSISTLTIQRTEQRDSAMYRCASSLEGGGTDTQYFGPGTRLTVL.

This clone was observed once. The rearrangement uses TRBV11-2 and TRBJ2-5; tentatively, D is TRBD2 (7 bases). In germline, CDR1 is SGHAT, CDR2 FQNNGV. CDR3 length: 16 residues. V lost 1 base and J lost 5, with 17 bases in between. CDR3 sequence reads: CASSLVVGGGRETQYF. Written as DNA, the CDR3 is TGTGCCAGCAGCTTAGTGGTGGGGGGGGGCCGGGAGACCCAGTACTTC.

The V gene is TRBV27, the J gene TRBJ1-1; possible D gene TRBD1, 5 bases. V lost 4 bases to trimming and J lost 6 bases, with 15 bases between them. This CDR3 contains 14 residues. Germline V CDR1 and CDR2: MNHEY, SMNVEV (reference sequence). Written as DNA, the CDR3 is TGTGCCAGCAGTTCCGCTGGGGGGGACCCTGAAGCTTTCTTT. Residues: CASSSAGGDPEAFF.

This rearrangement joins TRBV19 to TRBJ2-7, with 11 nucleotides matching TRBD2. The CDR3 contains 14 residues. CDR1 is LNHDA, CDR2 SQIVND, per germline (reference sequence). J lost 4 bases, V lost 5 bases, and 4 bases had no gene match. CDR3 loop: CASSSGLAVYEQYF. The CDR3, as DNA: TGTGCCAGTAGTTCGGGACTAGCGGTTTACGAGCAGTACTTC.

The CDR3 sequence: CASSDLGQGIRGNTIYF. CDR3 bases: TGTGCCAGCAGTGATTTGGGGCAGGGGATAAGAGGAAACACCATATATTTT. V is TRBV2 and J is TRBJ1-3; a possible D gene is TRBD1 (6 bases). The germline gives CDR1 SNHLY, CDR2 FYNNEI. V was clipped by 3 bases and J by 4 bases, with 19 bases between them. This CDR3 has 17 residues.

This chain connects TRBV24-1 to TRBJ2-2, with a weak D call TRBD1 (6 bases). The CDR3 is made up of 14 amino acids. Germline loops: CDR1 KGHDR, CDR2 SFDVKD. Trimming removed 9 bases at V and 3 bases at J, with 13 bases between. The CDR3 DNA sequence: TGTGCCACCCGAACGTGGGGGCACACCGGGGAGCTGTTTTTT. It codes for CATRTWGHTGELFF.

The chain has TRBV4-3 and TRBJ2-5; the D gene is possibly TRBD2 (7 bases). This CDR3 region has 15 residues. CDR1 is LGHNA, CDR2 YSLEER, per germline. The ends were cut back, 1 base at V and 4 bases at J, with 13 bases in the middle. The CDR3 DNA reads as TGCGCCAGCAGCCAAGGTGGGGGGGCTGGAGAGACCCAGTACTTC. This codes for CASSQGGGAGETQYF.

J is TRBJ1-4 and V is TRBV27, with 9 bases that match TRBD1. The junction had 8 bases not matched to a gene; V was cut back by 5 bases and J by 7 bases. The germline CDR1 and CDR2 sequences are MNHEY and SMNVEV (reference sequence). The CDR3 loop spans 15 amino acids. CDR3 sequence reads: CASSPWTGEGEKLFF. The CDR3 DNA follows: TGTGCCAGCAGTCCCTGGACAGGGGAGGGTGAAAAACTGTTTTTT.

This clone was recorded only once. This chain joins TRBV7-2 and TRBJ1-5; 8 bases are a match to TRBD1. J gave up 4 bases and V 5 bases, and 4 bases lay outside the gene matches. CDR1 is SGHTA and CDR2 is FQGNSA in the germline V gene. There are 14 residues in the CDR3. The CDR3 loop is CASSVRQGNQPQHF. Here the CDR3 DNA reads TGTGCCAGCAGCGTACGACAGGGGAATCAGCCCCAGCATTTT.

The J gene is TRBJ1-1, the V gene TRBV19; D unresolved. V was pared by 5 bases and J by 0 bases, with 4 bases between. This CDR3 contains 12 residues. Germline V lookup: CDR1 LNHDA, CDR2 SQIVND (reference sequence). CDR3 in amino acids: CASSFMNTEAFF. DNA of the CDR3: TGTGCCAGTAGTTTCATGAACACTGAAGCTTTCTTT.

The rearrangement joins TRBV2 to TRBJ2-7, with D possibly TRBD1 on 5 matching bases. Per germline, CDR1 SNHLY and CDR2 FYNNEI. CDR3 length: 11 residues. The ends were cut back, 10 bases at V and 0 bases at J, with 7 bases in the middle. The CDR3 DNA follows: TGTGCCATGACAGACTCCTACGAGCAGTACTTC. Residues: CAMTDSYEQYF. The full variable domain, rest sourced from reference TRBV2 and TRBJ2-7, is EPEVTQTPSHQVTQMGQEVILRCVPISNHLYFYWYRQILGQKVEFLVSFYNNEISEKSEIFDDQFSVERPDGSNFTLKIRSTKLEDSAMYFCAMTDSYEQYFGPGTRLTVT.

The CDR3 bases are TGTGCCAGCAGTTATCCGGGACAGGGGAGCTCACCCCTCCACTTT. It is translated as CASSYPGQGSSPLHF. This chain connects TRBV28 to TRBJ1-6, with 10 bases that match TRBD1. V dropped 4 bases and J dropped 10; count of bases not matched to a gene: 7. Germline assignment: CDR1 MDHEN and CDR2 SYDVKM. The CDR3 covers 15 residues.

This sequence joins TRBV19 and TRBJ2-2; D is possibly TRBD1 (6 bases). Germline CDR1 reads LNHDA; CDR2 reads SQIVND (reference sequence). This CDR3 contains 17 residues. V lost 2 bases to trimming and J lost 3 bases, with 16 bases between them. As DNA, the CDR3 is TGTGCCAGTAGTATACCACGGACAGAGTTAGACACCGGGGAGCTGTTTTTT. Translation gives CASSIPRTELDTGELFF.

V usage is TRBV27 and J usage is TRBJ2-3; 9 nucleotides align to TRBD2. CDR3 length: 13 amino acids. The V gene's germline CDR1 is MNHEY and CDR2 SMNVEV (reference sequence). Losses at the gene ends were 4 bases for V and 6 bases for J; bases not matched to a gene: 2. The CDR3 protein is CASSWRGGDTQYF. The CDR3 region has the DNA TGTGCCAGCAGTTGGCGGGGGGGCGATACGCAGTATTTT.

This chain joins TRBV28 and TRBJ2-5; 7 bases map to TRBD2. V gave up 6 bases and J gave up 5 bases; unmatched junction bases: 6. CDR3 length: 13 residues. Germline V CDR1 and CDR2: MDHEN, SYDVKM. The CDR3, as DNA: TGTGCCAGCAGGAGGACTAGTTTTGAGACCCAGTACTTC. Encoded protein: CASRRTSFETQYF.